Reported below is one T cell receptor beta chain. Other DNA sequences within the sample encode an identical CDR3. The sample belongs to a study of blood T cell repertoires in COVID-19. This table comes from immunoSEQ multiplex PCR, and its TCRdb copy is limited to in-frame clones, with some not included. The data contain roughly 310,000 clones, about 92% of them singletons. The V and J ends lost 1 base and 2 bases respectively, with 7 bases between them. This CDR3 spans 14 amino acids. Germline V lookup: CDR1 SGHNT, CDR2 YENEEA. This chain uses TRBV11-3 with TRBJ2-3; D unresolved. Sequenced input: PBMCs or T cells enriched from blood (not recorded which). This TCR was recovered from a man aged 60 to 75 who had recovered from COVID-19. The CDR3, as DNA: TGTGCCAGCAGCTTAGGTGTTAACACAGATACGCAGTATTTT. It yields the protein CASSLGVNTDTQYF.